Each of the 4 T cell receptor beta chains below was sequenced from the same sample in a study of regulatory T cells in long-lasting Graves disease. Libraries of TCR beta came from iRepertoire HTBI primers plus Arm-PCR of CDR3 regions. Via MiXCR, TCRdb re-called the multiplex PCR reads, giving one row per CDR3 protein. This table has 550,000 to 700,000 distinct CDR3 sequences, about 16% appearing once. Time point reported: newly diagnosed GD, antithyroid drugs for less than 3 months. PBMC-extracted RNA yielded the TCR library. This sample was shared with a second study, whose subject was T cells in Graves' hyperthyroidism and ophthalmopathy.

The starting material was peripheral blood mononuclear cells (PBMCs), obtained at new diagnosis, from a patient treated with antithyroid drugs. The receptors here all came from a man aged 18 to 30 with Graves disease.

This clonotype has a handful of counts. The gene calls are TRBV28 and TRBJ1-3; D remains ambiguous. The CDR3 length is 15 residues. Germline CDR1 is MDHEN and CDR2 is SYDVKM. Trimming shortened V by 5 bases and J by 1 base, and 12 bases separated the two germline ends. The CDR3 DNA sequence: TGTGCCAGCAGTAAAAAACAGTATTCTGGAAACACCATATATTTT. It translates to CASSKKQYSGNTIYF.

In this sample, this clonotype turned up a few times. The J gene is TRBJ2-3, the V gene TRBV6-1; 10 bases match TRBD2. The V and J ends lost 5 bases and 4 bases, in that order; junction bases with no gene match: 6. CDR1 and CDR2 from the germline V gene are MNHNS and SASEGT. The CDR3 runs to 15 residues. DNA of the CDR3: TGTGCCAGCAGTAAGACAGCGGGAGGGCCAGATACGCAGTATTTT. It encodes CASSKTAGGPDTQYF.

The table lists this clonotype with many counts. This sequence joins TRBV25-1 and TRBJ2-1; 9 nucleotides agree with TRBD1. The CDR3 spans 15 residues. Germline CDR1 reads MGHDK; CDR2 reads SYGVNS. V was pared by 3 bases and J by 4 bases, with 4 bases of the junction left unmatched. This CDR3 reads CASSEGGTGYNEQFF. The CDR3 nucleotides read TGTGCCAGCAGTGAGGGGGGGACAGGGTACAATGAGCAGTTCTTC.

This clonotype was seen ten or more times. This chain connects TRBV3-1 to TRBJ2-1; TRBD2 matches 10 bases. The CDR3 consists of 15 residues. V lost 10 bases and J lost 3; bases outside the gene matches: 9. CDR1 LGHDT and CDR2 YNNKEL come from the germline V gene (reference sequence). The CDR3 region is CATAGVAGGYNEQFF. CDR3 DNA sequence: TGTGCCACCGCTGGGGTAGCGGGAGGCTACAATGAGCAGTTCTTC.